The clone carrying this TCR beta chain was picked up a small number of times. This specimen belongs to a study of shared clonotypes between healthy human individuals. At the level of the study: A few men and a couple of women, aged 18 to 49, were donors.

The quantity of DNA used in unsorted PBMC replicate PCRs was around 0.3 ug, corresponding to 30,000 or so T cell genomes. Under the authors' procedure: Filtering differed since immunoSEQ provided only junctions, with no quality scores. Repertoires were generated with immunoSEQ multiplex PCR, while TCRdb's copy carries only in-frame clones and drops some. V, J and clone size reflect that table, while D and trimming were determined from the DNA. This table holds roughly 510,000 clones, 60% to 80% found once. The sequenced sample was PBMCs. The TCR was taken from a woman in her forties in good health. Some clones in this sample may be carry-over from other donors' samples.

The CDR3 reads CATSKGSTAKNIQYF. CDR3 sequence (DNA): TGTGCCACCAGTAAGGGATCTACGGCCAAAAACATTCAGTACTTC. V gene TRBV15 combines with J gene TRBJ2-4, with D unresolved. The CDR3 is made up of 15 amino acids. Germline CDR1 and CDR2: LNHNV and YYDKDF (reference sequence). Trimming removed 6 bases from V and 1 base from J, with 13 bases in between.